This TCR beta chain originates from a study of a mutant IDH1 vaccine in newly diagnosed glioma. Study-wide context: Patients arrived already treated with radiotherapy, temozolomide, or both, most having had both.

There are 15 residues in the CDR3. Trimming left V 4 bases short and J 7 bases short, with 20 bases between. CDR1 and CDR2 (germline): SQVTM, ANQGSEA. TCRdb's table, derived via immunoSEQ multiplex PCR, lists solely in-frame clones and lacks some. Here the sample spans roughly 34,000 clones, about three quarters being singletons. Time point of the sample: baseline, week 1 (first vaccination visit). Documented treatment: pre-vaccination baseline after standard-of-care therapy. New IDH1-mutant, ATRX-lost WHO grade 3 or 4 astrocytomas occurred in donors. This clonotype was sampled from a man aged 45-65 years with glioma. Some clones in this sample may be carry-over from other donors' samples. The sample here was peripheral blood mononuclear cells (PBMCs), taken from a glioma patient treated with radiotherapy, temozolomide or both. The chain combines TRBV29-1 with TRBJ2-1, with D perhaps assigned TRBD1 or TRBD2 (5 bases each). The CDR3 loop reads CSVGGLGARGNEQFF. In DNA form, the CDR3 reads TGCAGCGTTGGGGGGTTGGGCGCAAGAGGTAATGAGCAGTTCTTC.